The clone carrying this T cell receptor beta chain was seen only a few times. Germline V gene data show CDR1 as SEHNR and CDR2 as FQNEAQ (reference sequence). Trimming removed 0 bases from V and 6 bases from J, with 14 bases in between. The CDR3 extends over 15 amino acids. This entry is derived from a study of T cells in Graves' hyperthyroidism and ophthalmopathy. Study-level information: Peripheral blood was taken when the disease was first diagnosed, before any treatment began.

Amplification of TCR beta CDR3 regions was performed using RNA transcripts as template. The HTBI primer set served for first-round RT-PCR of the TCR CDR3. TCRdb itself ran the multiplex PCR reads through MiXCR, one entry per CDR3 protein. Of a few hundred thousand distinct CDR3 sequences in the sample, just over 14% were seen once. The receptor was derived from a woman between 35 and 50 years old with Graves' hyperthyroidism that later progressed to Graves' ophthalmopathy. The sample consisted of blood. The chain employs TRBV7-9 and TRBJ1-2; TRBD1 is a possible D gene (5 bases). The CDR3 DNA is TGTGCCAGCAGCTTAGCGCGAGAAGGGGTGCATGGCTACACCTTC. It translates to CASSLAREGVHGYTF.